These 31 T cell receptor beta chains share one sample of origin, sequenced in a study of beta chain features in type 1 diabetes. Sequenced material consisted of expressed TCRB transcripts (all of the isolated RNA was reverse transcribed). TCRdb's table, derived via immunoSEQ multiplex PCR, lists solely in-frame clones and lacks some. The sample yields roughly 500,000 clones, about 30% seen once. The specimen was naive CD4+ T cells from blood. These receptors were taken from a young man in good health.

This clone has just a few counts. The chain couples TRBV28 to TRBJ2-5; D is unresolved. Trimming left V 11 bases short and J 2 bases short, with 12 bases between. The CDR3 has 12 amino acids. Germline V gene lookup returns CDR1 MDHEN and CDR2 SYDVKM. The CDR3 region has the DNA TGTGCCTCGGCTCTTCCTCAAGAGACCCAGTACTTC. Its translation: CASALPQETQYF.

The gene calls are TRBV5-4 and TRBJ2-1, with a weak D call TRBD1 (5 bases). Germline V gives CDR1 SGHNT, CDR2 YYREEE (reference sequence). V was clipped by 6 bases and J by 0 bases, with 13 bases between them. This CDR3 region has 15 residues. For the CDR3, the DNA is TGTGCCAGCACCCCAGGGCGCGCCTCCTACAATGAGCAGTTCTTC. It is translated as CASTPGRASYNEQFF.

This clone was counted only a few times. V usage is TRBV25-1 and J usage is TRBJ2-7, with 7 positions matching TRBD2. This CDR3 comprises 14 residues. V lost 4 bases and J lost 6; bases outside the gene matches: 9. Germline lookup yields CDR1 MGHDK and CDR2 SYGVNS. DNA of the CDR3: TGTGCCAGCAGTGTCGGACTAGTAAGGTCCGAGCAGTACTTC. Amino acids: CASSVGLVRSEQYF.

As regards this clone: The sample holds other DNA sequences that translate to the same CDR3. This chain links TRBV2 with TRBJ1-5, with 7 bases lining up with TRBD1. V trimming: 7 bases; J trimming: 2 bases; junction bases outside the gene matches: 5. The germline gives CDR1 SNHLY, CDR2 FYNNEI. The CDR3 consists of 14 residues. DNA of the CDR3: TGTGCCAGCAACAGACAGGGTGGCAATCAGCCCCAGCATTTT. Translating it yields CASNRQGGNQPQHF.

The chain employs TRBV7-2 and TRBJ2-1; D is uncertain. The CDR3 length is 15 residues. Between the trimmed V and J ends, which lost 2 bases and 0 bases, there was a span of 8 bases. Germline V gene lookup returns CDR1 SGHTA and CDR2 FQGNSA. The chain's CDR3 is CASSLQADSYNEQFF. In nucleotides, the CDR3 is TGTGCCAGCAGCTTACAGGCTGACTCCTACAATGAGCAGTTCTTC. The complete variable domain, with remaining parts taken from reference TRBV7-2 and TRBJ2-1, reads GAGVSQSPSNKVTEKGKDVELRCDPISGHTALYWYRQSLGQGLEFLIYFQGNSAPDKSGLPSDRFSAERTGGSVSTLTIQRTQQEDSAVYLCASSLQADSYNEQFFGPGTRLTVL.

As DNA, the CDR3 is TGTGCCTGGAGTGTACGTGGGACCTACGAGCAGTACTTC. Its translation: CAWSVRGTYEQYF. The V gene is TRBV30, the J gene TRBJ2-7; D is unclear. Germline V gene sequence: CDR1 GTSNPN, CDR2 SVGIG (reference sequence). V was shortened by 0 bases and J by 2 bases, with 8 bases between the two germline ends. The CDR3 covers 13 residues.

In this sample, this clone turned up a few times. CDR3 nucleotides: TGTGCCAGCAGCCTGGGGGGGACTCAACAAGAGACCCAGTACTTC. Translated: CASSLGGTQQETQYF. The V and J genes are TRBV7-2 and TRBJ2-5; 7 bases fit TRBD2. J was trimmed by 2 bases and V by 5 bases; bases with no gene match: 8. This CDR3 comprises 15 residues. The germline CDR1 and CDR2 sequences are SGHTA and FQGNSA. The full variable domain, in which reference TRBV7-2 and TRBJ2-5 provide the parts outside the CDR3, is GAGVSQSPSNKVTEKGKDVELRCDPISGHTALYWYRQSLGQGLEFLIYFQGNSAPDKSGLPSDRFSAERTGGSVSTLTIQRTQQEDSAVYLCASSLGGTQQETQYFGPGTRLLVL.

This chain joins TRBV28 and TRBJ2-7, with 7 bases fitting TRBD1. V was pared by 7 bases and J by 4 bases, with 4 bases of the junction left unmatched. This CDR3 has 12 amino acids. From germline, CDR1 is MDHEN and CDR2 SYDVKM. The CDR3 sequence is CASNYRGYEQYF. DNA of the CDR3: TGTGCCAGCAACTACAGGGGTTACGAGCAGTACTTC.

The J gene is TRBJ2-3, the V gene TRBV9; D not resolved. The CDR3 length is 16 residues. Trimming took off 0 bases at V and 1 base at J, with 12 bases between the two ends. Germline CDR1 is SGDLS and CDR2 is YYNGEE. The CDR3 here is CASSVGVGAGTDTQYF. In nucleotides, the CDR3 is TGTGCCAGCAGCGTAGGTGTTGGTGCGGGCACAGATACGCAGTATTTT.

The sample holds a few counts of this clone. The chain recombines TRBV5-4 with TRBJ2-1, with D unclear. Germline lookup yields CDR1 SGHNT and CDR2 YYREEE (reference sequence). The CDR3 sequence is 12 residues long. V was pared by 5 bases and J by 8 bases, with 11 bases between. CDR3 region: CASSFIEDEQFF. CDR3 bases: TGTGCCAGCAGTTTTATCGAGGATGAGCAGTTCTTC.

This clone was detected only once. The chain couples TRBV14 to TRBJ2-6, with D hard to call. The CDR3 consists of 18 residues. The ends were cut back, 0 bases at V and 0 bases at J, with 12 bases in the middle. The germline gives CDR1 SGHDN, CDR2 FVKESK. The CDR3 DNA reads as TGTGCCAGCAGCCAAGATCGAAGACCAGGCTCTGGGGCCAACGTCCTGACTTTC. Amino acids: CASSQDRRPGSGANVLTF.

There are a few counts of this clone. The rearrangement joins TRBV15 to TRBJ1-2; 7 bases agree with TRBD1. The germline V gene has CDR1 LNHNV and CDR2 YYDKDF (reference sequence). With 1 base clipped from V and 5 bases from J, the junction kept 7 bases outside the gene matches. The CDR3 runs to 15 residues. CDR3 nucleotide sequence: TGTGCCACCAGCAGAGGGACAGGTGGGGTTTATGGCTACACCTTC. Protein sequence: CATSRGTGGVYGYTF.

The V and J genes are TRBV15 and TRBJ2-4; TRBD2 matches 9 bases. CDR1 and CDR2 from the germline V gene are LNHNV and YYDKDF (reference sequence). CDR3 length: 15 residues. With V trimmed by 1 base and J by 6 bases, 4 bases remained unmatched. CDR3 coding DNA: TGTGCCACCAGCAGAGTGGGGACTAGCAGAAACATTCAGTACTTC. It translates to CATSRVGTSRNIQYF.

The chain joins TRBV4-1 to TRBJ2-7, with a tentative D call TRBD1 (6 bases). Trimming left V 4 bases short and J 3 bases short, with 16 bases between. The germline CDR1 and CDR2 sequences are MGHRA and YSYEKL. The CDR3 runs 15 residues. The CDR3 sequence: CASSLDPGQSYEQYF. CDR3 DNA sequence: TGCGCCAGCAGCCTTGACCCCGGACAGAGCTACGAGCAGTACTTC.

This clone was found a few times. The rearrangement uses TRBV25-1 and TRBJ2-5; 7 nucleotides align to TRBD1. Germline V gene lookup returns CDR1 MGHDK and CDR2 SYGVNS. This CDR3 spans 16 amino acids. V shed 4 bases, J shed 5 bases, and the junction held 13 bases outside the gene matches. The CDR3: CASSALGTVFGETQYF. In DNA, the CDR3 is TGTGCCAGCAGTGCTCTCGGGACAGTCTTCGGGGAGACCCAGTACTTC.

This clone was seen a handful of times. The V and J genes are TRBV7-9 and TRBJ2-7; TRBD2 might be the D (5 bases). Trimming removed 5 bases from V and 3 bases from J, with 17 bases in between. CDR1 and CDR2 from the germline V gene are SEHNR and FQNEAQ (reference sequence). The CDR3 spans 15 residues. CDR3 sequence (DNA): TGTGCCAGCAGCCTTCTAGCACATGGCCTCTACGAGCAGTACTTC. Its translation is CASSLLAHGLYEQYF.

CDR3 sequence reads: CASGSGMWNEQFF. As DNA, the CDR3 is TGTGCCAGCGGTAGCGGGATGTGGAATGAGCAGTTCTTC. The rearrangement joins TRBV6-5 to TRBJ2-1, with 8 bases aligning to TRBD2. Germline values: CDR1 MNHEY, CDR2 SVGAGI. CDR3 length: 13 amino acids. Trimming took 8 bases from V and 7 from J; bases not matched to a gene: 7.

The rearrangement joins TRBV7-9 to TRBJ1-5; D not resolved. There are 14 residues in the CDR3. Between the trimmed V and J ends, which lost 5 bases and 5 bases, there was a span of 13 bases. The germline V gene encodes CDR1 SEHNR and CDR2 FQNEAQ (reference sequence). The CDR3 DNA is TGTGCCAGCAGCCCCTTCGGCAGAGATCAGCCCCAGCATTTT. Translation: CASSPFGRDQPQHF.

J is TRBJ2-1 and V is TRBV2; D possibly corresponds to TRBD2 (5 bases). In germline, CDR1 is SNHLY, CDR2 FYNNEI. This CDR3 comprises 14 residues. Deletions cut 3 bases from V and 10 bases from J, with 16 bases between. The CDR3 nucleotides read TGTGCCAGCAGTGATTACAGCGGAAAGGCGGAGCAGTTCTTC. As protein: CASSDYSGKAEQFF.

J is TRBJ2-1 and V is TRBV7-9; 7 bases match TRBD1. V lost 5 bases and J lost 0; bases outside the gene matches: 7. Germline V CDR1 and CDR2: SEHNR, FQNEAQ (reference sequence). The CDR3 length is 16 residues. The DNA of the CDR3 is TGTGCCAGCAGCCTAAAACAGGGGTCCTCCTACAATGAGCAGTTCTTC. Translation gives CASSLKQGSSYNEQFF.

The gene calls are TRBV5-1 and TRBJ2-7; 8 bases align to TRBD1. CDR3 length: 14 amino acids. Unmatched junction bases numbered 7, after V lost 3 bases and J lost 5 bases. Germline lookup yields CDR1 SGHRS and CDR2 YFSETQ. This CDR3 reads CASSSQGASDEQYF. In nucleotides, the CDR3 is TGCGCCAGCAGCTCTCAGGGGGCTTCTGACGAGCAGTACTTC.

This clone has more than one count but fewer than ten. The chain joins TRBV20-1 to TRBJ2-7; D is unresolved. Germline V gene data show CDR1 as DFQATT and CDR2 as SNEGSKA (reference sequence). The CDR3 extends over 10 amino acids. The germline V and J ends were trimmed by 6 bases and 9 bases, with 12 bases remaining between them. In DNA, the CDR3 is TGCAGTGCGAGTCTAGAGAGGCAGTACTTC. This translates into CSASLERQYF.

The chain recombines TRBV5-4 with TRBJ2-7; TRBD2 might be the D (6 bases). The CDR3 is 13 amino acids. Germline-derived CDR1 and CDR2 are SGHNT and YYREEE (reference sequence). V lost 0 bases to trimming and J lost 3 bases, with 7 bases between them. As DNA, the CDR3 is TGTGCCAGCAGCTTGGGGACTAACTACGAGCAGTACTTC. It yields the protein CASSLGTNYEQYF.

This clone was seen a few times. The rearrangement links TRBV5-1 to TRBJ2-1; D gene ambiguous. This CDR3 is built from 11 residues. CDR1 is SGHRS, CDR2 YFSETQ, per germline. The V end was cut by 5 bases, the J end by 7 bases, with 7 bases between. The CDR3, as DNA: TGCGCCAGCAGGATGGTTAATGAGCAGTTCTTC. Its translation: CASRMVNEQFF.

This clone was found a few times. The genes are TRBV4-2 and TRBJ2-7; TRBD2 matches 9 bases. There are 16 residues in the CDR3. CDR1 is LGHNA and CDR2 is YNFKEQ in the germline V gene. After removal of 1 base from V and 7 bases from J, the junction contained 11 bases not matched to a gene. CDR3 coding DNA: TGTGCCAGCAGCCAAGTCGAGGCTAGCGGGACGTGGGAGCAGTACTTC. Its translation: CASSQVEASGTWEQYF.

Here the CDR3 DNA reads TGTGCCAGCAGCTCAGGACAGGGGGGTGAGCAGTTCTTC. This translates into CASSSGQGGEQFF. This sequence joins TRBV7-6 and TRBJ2-1; 10 positions match TRBD1. This CDR3 region has 13 residues. The ends lost 4 bases at V and 9 bases at J; junction bases unmatched: 3. CDR1 and CDR2 from the germline V gene are SGHVS and FNYEAQ.

The rearrangement joins TRBV5-1 to TRBJ2-3; 13 nucleotides align to TRBD2. The CDR3 sequence is 16 residues long. V lost 3 bases and J lost 6; bases outside the gene matches: 7. CDR1 SGHRS and CDR2 YFSETQ come from the germline V gene. CDR3 in DNA: TGCGCCAGCAGCTCGGGACTAGCGGGACCGGGGGATACGCAGTATTTT. This gives the protein CASSSGLAGPGDTQYF.

The rearrangement links TRBV29-1 to TRBJ2-7, with 9 bases matching TRBD1. Germline V lookup: CDR1 SQVTM, CDR2 ANQGSEA. Unmatched junction bases numbered 6, after V lost 6 bases and J lost 6 bases. The CDR3 contains 12 residues. CDR3 amino acids: CSVAQGAGEQYF. The CDR3 DNA follows: TGCAGCGTCGCACAGGGGGCCGGCGAGCAGTACTTC.

V gene TRBV28 combines with J gene TRBJ2-3; D is tentatively TRBD1 or TRBD2 (5 bases each). The CDR3 sequence is 14 residues long. Germline CDR1 and CDR2: MDHEN and SYDVKM. Deletions cut 8 bases from V and 6 bases from J, with 18 bases between. CDR3 nucleotides: TGTGCCAGCGGGACCTTAGCCCCCGGGGATACGCAGTATTTT. Its protein is CASGTLAPGDTQYF.

The genes are TRBV9 and TRBJ2-7; 8 bases map to TRBD2. Germline V gene data show CDR1 as SGDLS and CDR2 as YYNGEE. This CDR3 comprises 16 residues. V shed 2 bases and J 0 bases; nucleotides not matched to a gene: 7. This chain's CDR3 is CASSVGAGVSSYEQYF. Written as DNA, the CDR3 is TGTGCCAGCAGCGTGGGAGCGGGGGTCAGCTCCTACGAGCAGTACTTC.

This clone was seen more than once but under ten times. V and J are TRBV9 and TRBJ1-4; no firm D call. Germline V lookup: CDR1 SGDLS, CDR2 YYNGEE. V lost 6 bases and J lost 8, with 14 bases in between. The CDR3 has 13 residues. CDR3: CASNREAEEKLFF. As DNA, the CDR3 is TGTGCCAGCAACCGGGAGGCGGAGGAAAAACTGTTTTTT.